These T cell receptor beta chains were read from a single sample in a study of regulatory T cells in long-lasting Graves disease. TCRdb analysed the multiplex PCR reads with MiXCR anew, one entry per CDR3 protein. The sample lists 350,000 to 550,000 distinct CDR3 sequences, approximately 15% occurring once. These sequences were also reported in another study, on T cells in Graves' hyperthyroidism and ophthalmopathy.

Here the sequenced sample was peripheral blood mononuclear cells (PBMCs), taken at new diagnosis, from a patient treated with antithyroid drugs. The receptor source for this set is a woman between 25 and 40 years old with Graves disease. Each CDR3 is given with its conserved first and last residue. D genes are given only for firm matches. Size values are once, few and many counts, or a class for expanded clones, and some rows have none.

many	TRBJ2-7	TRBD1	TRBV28	CASTLTGFYEQYF	TGTGCCAGCACCCTGACAGGGTTCTACGAGCAGTACTTC
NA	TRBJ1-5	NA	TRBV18	CASSNNARSTASNQPQHF	TGTGCCAGCTCAAATAATGCCCGGTCGACAGCTAGCAATCAGCCCCAGCATTTT
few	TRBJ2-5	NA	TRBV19	CASLPYFGSKETQYF	TGTGCCAGTCTCCCATACTTCGGAAGTAAAGAGACCCAGTACTTC
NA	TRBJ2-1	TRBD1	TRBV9	CASSVSGQGYNEQFF	TGTGCCAGCAGCGTATCGGGACAGGGCTACAATGAGCAGTTCTTC
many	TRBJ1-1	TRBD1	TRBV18	CASSPRAGGWDTEAFF	TGTGCCAGCTCACCCAGGGCAGGGGGCTGGGACACTGAAGCTTTCTTT
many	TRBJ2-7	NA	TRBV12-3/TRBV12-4	CASREVGSGANPYEQYF	TGTGCCAGCAGGGAGGTGGGGTCAGGGGCGAATCCCTACGAGCAGTACTTC
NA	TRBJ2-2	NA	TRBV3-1	CASSQLEGAGELFF	TGTGCCAGCAGCCAACTTGAGGGGGCCGGGGAGCTGTTTTTT
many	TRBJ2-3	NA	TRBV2	CASSEPLPVGGGTDTQYF	TGTGCCAGCAGTGAACCCTTGCCGGTCGGAGGGGGCACAGATACGCAGTATTTT
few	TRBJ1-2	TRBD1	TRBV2	CASSAGGLSYTF	TGTGCCAGCAGCGCAGGGGGCTTGAGCTACACCTTC
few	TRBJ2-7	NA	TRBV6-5	CASSSLSDEQYF	TGTGCCAGCAGTTCCCTTTCTGACGAGCAGTACTTC
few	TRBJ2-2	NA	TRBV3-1	CASSATGRTGELFF	TGTGCCAGCAGCGCCACCGGACGGACCGGGGAGCTGTTTTTT
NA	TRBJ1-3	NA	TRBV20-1	CSASQRNSGNTIYF	TGCAGTGCTAGCCAACGGAACTCTGGAAACACCATATATTTT
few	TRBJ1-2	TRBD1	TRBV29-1	CSVLRQGARGYTF	TGCAGCGTACTTAGACAGGGGGCGCGTGGCTACACCTTC
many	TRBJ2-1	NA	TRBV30	CAWKTGASYNEQFF	TGTGCCTGGAAAACAGGTGCCTCCTACAATGAGCAGTTCTTC
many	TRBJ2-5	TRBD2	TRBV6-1	CASRTGTSGTQYF	TGTGCCAGCAGGACCGGGACTAGCGGGACCCAGTACTTC
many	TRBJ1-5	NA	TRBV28	CASSQGHLNQPQHF	TGTGCCAGCAGCCAGGGACACCTCAATCAGCCCCAGCATTTT
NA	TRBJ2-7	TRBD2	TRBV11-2	CASSLEPSGRNEQYF	TGTGCCAGCAGCTTAGAGCCTAGCGGGAGAAACGAGCAGTACTTC
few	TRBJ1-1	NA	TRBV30	CAWETGINTEAFF	TGTGCCTGGGAAACAGGGATTAACACTGAAGCTTTCTTT
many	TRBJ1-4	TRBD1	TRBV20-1	CSAGGVDRATNEKLFF	TGCAGTGCTGGGGGGGTTGACAGGGCAACTAATGAAAAACTGTTTTTT
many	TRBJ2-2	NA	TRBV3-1	CASSQDRISGELFF	TGTGCCAGCAGCCAAGATCGAATTTCCGGGGAGCTGTTTTTT
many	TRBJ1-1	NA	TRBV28	CASSSFGAANTEAFF	TGTGCCAGCAGTTCCTTCGGGGCTGCGAACACTGAAGCTTTCTTT
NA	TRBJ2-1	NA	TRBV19	CASSHTGFRTRDYNEQFF	TGTGCCAGTAGTCACACAGGATTTAGGACTCGCGACTACAATGAGCAGTTCTTC
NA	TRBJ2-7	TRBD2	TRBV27	CASSPLPGLAGSYEQYF	TGTGCCAGCAGTCCTCTCCCGGGGCTAGCGGGATCCTACGAGCAGTACTTC
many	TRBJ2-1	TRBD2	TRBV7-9	CASSPGAGGPNEQFF	TGTGCCAGCAGCCCGGGGGCGGGAGGGCCTAATGAGCAGTTCTTC
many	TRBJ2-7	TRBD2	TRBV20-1	CSARPSGTYEQYF	TGCAGTGCTAGACCTAGCGGGACCTACGAGCAGTACTTC
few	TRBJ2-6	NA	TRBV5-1	CASSFGGTSSGANVLTF	TGCGCCAGCAGCTTCGGCGGGACGTCTTCTGGGGCCAACGTCCTGACTTTC
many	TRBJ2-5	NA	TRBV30	CAWDRPTETQYF	TGTGCCTGGGACCGGCCGACAGAGACCCAGTACTTC
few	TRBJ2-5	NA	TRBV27	CASSFRDGPTYQETQYF	TGTGCCAGCAGTTTTCGGGATGGACCAACTTACCAAGAGACCCAGTACTTC
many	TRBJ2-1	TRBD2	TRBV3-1	CASSQGHGLAGGHEQFF	TGTGCCAGCAGCCAGGGTCACGGACTAGCGGGAGGTCATGAGCAGTTCTTC
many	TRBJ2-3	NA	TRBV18	CASSSLTQGTTDTQYF	TGTGCCAGCTCATCGCTAACCCAGGGTACCACAGATACGCAGTATTTT
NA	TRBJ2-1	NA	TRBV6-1	CASREGPYNEQFF	TGTGCCAGCAGAGAGGGACCCTACAATGAGCAGTTCTTC
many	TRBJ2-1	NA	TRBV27	CASSFGTLSEQFF	TGTGCCAGCAGTTTTGGTACCCTCAGTGAGCAGTTCTTC
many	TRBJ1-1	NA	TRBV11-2	CASSLVVGPEAFF	TGTGCCAGCAGCTTAGTGGTGGGTCCGGAAGCTTTCTTT
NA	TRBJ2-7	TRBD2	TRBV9	CASSPRTSEISYEQYF	TGTGCCAGCAGCCCCCGGACTAGCGAGATCTCCTACGAGCAGTACTTC
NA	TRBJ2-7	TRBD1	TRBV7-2	CASSLGGTGSFSYEQYF	TGTGCCAGCAGCTTAGGCGGGACAGGATCCTTTTCATACGAGCAGTACTTC
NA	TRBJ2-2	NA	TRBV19	CASSLLDSHPGELFF	TGTGCCAGTAGCCTGCTGGACAGCCATCCCGGGGAGCTGTTTTTT
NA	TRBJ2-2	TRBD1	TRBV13	CASSPQGTGTGELFF	TGTGCCAGCAGCCCCCAGGGGACAGGCACCGGGGAGCTGTTTTTT
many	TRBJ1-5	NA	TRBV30	CAWSSAVGQPQHF	TGTGCCTGGTCCTCGGCGGTGGGCCAGCCCCAGCATTTT
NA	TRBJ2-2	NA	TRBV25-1	CASSSGYTGELFF	TGTGCCAGCAGTTCTGGGTACACCGGGGAGCTGTTTTTT
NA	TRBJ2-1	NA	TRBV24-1	CATGDFGGNRNNEQFF	TGTGCCACCGGTGATTTCGGAGGGAACCGCAACAATGAGCAGTTCTTC
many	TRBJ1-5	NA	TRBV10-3	CAISESTGRGGQPQHF	TGTGCCATCAGTGAGTCGACGGGGAGGGGAGGCCAGCCCCAGCATTTT
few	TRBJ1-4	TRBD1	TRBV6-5	CASSYNRGGEKLFF	TGTGCCAGCAGTTATAACAGGGGAGGGGAAAAACTGTTTTTT
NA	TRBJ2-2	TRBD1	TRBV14	CASSATGVNTGELFF	TGTGCCAGCAGCGCGACAGGGGTGAACACCGGGGAGCTGTTTTTT
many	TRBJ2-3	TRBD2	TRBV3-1	CASSSFSSGRTDTQYF	TGTGCCAGCAGCTCTTTTTCTAGCGGGAGGACAGATACGCAGTATTTT
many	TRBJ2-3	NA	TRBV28	CASSHWDTQYF	TGTGCCAGCAGTCACTGGGATACGCAGTATTTT
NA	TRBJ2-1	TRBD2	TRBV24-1	CATPRSGRISAYNEQLF	TGTGCCACCCCCCGTAGCGGGAGAATATCGGCCTACAATGAGCAGCTCTTC
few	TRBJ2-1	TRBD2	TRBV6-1	CASRYSGLADNEQFF	TGTGCCAGCAGGTACTCCGGACTAGCGGACAATGAGCAGTTCTTC
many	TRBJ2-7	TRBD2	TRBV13	CASSLETASGPEQYF	TGTGCCAGCAGCTTAGAAACGGCTAGCGGACCTGAGCAGTACTTC
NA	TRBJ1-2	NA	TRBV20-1	CSASSLGANGRYGYTF	TGCAGTGCTAGTTCGTTGGGGGCCAATGGACGCTATGGCTACACCTTC
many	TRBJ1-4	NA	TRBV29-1	CSVEDYGPGGTEKLFF	TGCAGCGTTGAAGATTACGGGCCCGGGGGGACTGAAAAACTGTTTTTT
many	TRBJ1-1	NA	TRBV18	CASSPPLNTEAFF	TGTGCCAGCAGCCCCCCCCTGAACACTGAAGCTTTCTTT
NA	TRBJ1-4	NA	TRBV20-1	CSAPRGGVGEKLFF	TGCAGTGCTCCCCGGGGGGGGGTCGGGGAAAAACTGTTTTTT
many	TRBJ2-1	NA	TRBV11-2	CASSFRPTSGGNEQFF	TGTGCCAGCAGCTTCCGTCCTACCAGTGGGGGCAATGAGCAGTTCTTC
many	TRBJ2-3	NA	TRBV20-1	CSASWDLSTDTQYF	TGCAGTGCTAGTTGGGACCTTAGCACAGATACGCAGTATTTT
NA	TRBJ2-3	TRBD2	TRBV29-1	CSVEVSGRKSTDTQYF	TGCAGCGTTGAAGTCAGCGGGAGGAAAAGCACAGATACGCAGTATTTT
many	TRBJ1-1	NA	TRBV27	CASSQQGGRRNTEAFF	TGTGCCAGCAGTCAACAAGGTGGCAGGAGGAACACTGAAGCTTTCTTT
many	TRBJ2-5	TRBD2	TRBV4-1	CASSQPTSGLRTQYF	TGCGCCAGCAGCCAACCGACTAGCGGCCTCAGGACCCAGTACTTC
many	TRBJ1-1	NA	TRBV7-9	CASSLAGTANTEAFF	TGTGCCAGCAGCTTAGCCGGGACGGCGAACACTGAAGCTTTCTTT
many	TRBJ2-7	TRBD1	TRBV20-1	CSARAGTGMNEQYF	TGCAGTGCTAGAGCCGGGACAGGGATGAACGAGCAGTACTTC